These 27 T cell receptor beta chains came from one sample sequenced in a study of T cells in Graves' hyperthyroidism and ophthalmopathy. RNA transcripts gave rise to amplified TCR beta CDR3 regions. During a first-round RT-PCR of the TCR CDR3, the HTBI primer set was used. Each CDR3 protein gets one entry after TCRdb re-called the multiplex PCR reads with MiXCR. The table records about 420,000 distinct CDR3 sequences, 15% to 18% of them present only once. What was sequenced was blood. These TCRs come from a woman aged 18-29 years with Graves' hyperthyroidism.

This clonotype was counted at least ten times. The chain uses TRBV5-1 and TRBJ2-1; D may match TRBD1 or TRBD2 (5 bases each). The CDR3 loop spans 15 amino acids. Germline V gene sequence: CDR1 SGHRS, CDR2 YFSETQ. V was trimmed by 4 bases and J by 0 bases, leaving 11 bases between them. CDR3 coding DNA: TGCGCCAGCAGCGAGACTGGGGGCTCCTACAATGAGCAGTTCTTC. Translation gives CASSETGGSYNEQFF.

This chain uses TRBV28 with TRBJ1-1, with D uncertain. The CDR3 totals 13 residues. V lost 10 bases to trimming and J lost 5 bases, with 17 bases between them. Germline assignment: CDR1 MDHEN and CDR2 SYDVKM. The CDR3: CAILTPRWTEAFF. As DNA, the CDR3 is TGTGCCATATTGACCCCGCGGTGGACTGAAGCTTTCTTT.

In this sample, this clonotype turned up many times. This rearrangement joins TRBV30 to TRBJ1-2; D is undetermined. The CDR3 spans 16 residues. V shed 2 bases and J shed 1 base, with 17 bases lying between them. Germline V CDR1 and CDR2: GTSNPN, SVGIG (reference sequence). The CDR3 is CAWSRWRAVGNYGYTF. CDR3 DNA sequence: TGTGCCTGGAGTCGCTGGAGGGCAGTGGGTAACTATGGCTACACCTTC.

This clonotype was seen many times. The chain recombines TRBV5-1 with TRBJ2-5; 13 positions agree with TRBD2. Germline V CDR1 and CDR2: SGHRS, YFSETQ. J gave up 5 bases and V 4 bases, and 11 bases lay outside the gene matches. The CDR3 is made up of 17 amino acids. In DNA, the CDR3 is TGCGCCAGCAGCCCGGGACTAGCGGGGTGGTACGGCGAGACCCAGTACTTC. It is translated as CASSPGLAGWYGETQYF.

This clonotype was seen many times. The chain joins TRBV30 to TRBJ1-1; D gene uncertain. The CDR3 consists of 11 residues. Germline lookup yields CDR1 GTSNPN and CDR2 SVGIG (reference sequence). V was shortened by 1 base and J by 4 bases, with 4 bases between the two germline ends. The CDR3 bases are TGTGCCTGGAGTGGCCGCACTGAAGCTTTCTTT. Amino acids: CAWSGRTEAFF. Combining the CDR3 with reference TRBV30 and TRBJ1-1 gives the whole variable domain SQTIHQWPATLVQPVGSPLSLECTVEGTSNPNLYWYRQAAGRGLQLLFYSVGIGQISSEVPQNLSASRPQDRQFILSSKKLLLSDSGFYLCAWSGRTEAFFGQGTRLTVV.

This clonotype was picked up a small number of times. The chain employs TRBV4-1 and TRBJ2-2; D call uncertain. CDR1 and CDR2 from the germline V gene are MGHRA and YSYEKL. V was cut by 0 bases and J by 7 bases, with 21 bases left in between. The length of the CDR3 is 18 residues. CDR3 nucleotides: TGCGCCAGCAGCCAAGAAGCGCTACTCCCCGCGATGATCGGGGAGCTGTTTTTT. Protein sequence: CASSQEALLPAMIGELFF.

The CDR3 coding sequence is TGTGCCACCAGTGGGCGGACTAGCGGGCGCGACAAGGCTCAAGAGACCCAGTACTTC. Amino acid sequence: CATSGRTSGRDKAQETQYF. The chain links TRBV24-1 to TRBJ2-5; 11 positions agree with TRBD2. Trimming removed 5 bases from V and 2 bases from J; junction bases left unmatched: 15. Germline V lookup: CDR1 KGHDR, CDR2 SFDVKD. The CDR3 length is 19 residues.

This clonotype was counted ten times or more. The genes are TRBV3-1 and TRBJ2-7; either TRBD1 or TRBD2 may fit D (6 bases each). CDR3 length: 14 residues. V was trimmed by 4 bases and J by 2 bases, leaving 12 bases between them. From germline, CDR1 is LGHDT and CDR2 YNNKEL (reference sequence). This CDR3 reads CASSRKGGAYEQYF. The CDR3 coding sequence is TGTGCCAGCAGCCGAAAGGGGGGAGCCTACGAGCAGTACTTC.

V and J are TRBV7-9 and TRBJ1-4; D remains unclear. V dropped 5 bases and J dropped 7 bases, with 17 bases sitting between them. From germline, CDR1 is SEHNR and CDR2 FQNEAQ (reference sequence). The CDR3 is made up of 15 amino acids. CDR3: CASSPGSGFGEKLFF. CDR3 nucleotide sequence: TGTGCCAGCAGCCCCGGGAGCGGCTTTGGTGAAAAACTGTTTTTT.

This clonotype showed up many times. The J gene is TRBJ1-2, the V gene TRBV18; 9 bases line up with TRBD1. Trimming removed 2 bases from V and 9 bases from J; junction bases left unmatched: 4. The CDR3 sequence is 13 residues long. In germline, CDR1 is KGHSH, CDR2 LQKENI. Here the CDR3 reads CASSPGTGRSYTF. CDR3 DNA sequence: TGTGCCAGCTCACCAGGGACAGGGCGTAGCTACACCTTC.

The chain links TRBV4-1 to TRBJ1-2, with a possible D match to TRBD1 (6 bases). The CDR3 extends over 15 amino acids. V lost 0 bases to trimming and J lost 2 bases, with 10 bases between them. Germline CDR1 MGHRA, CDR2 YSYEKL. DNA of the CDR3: TGCGCCAGCAGCCAAGATAACAGGGAGAACTATGGCTACACCTTC. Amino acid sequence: CASSQDNRENYGYTF.

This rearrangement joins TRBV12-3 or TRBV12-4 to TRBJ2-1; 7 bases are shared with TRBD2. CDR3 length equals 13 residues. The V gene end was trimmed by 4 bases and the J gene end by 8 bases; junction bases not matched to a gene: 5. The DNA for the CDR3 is TGTGCCAGCAGTTATTGGGGGAGGGATGAGCAGTTCTTC. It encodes CASSYWGRDEQFF.

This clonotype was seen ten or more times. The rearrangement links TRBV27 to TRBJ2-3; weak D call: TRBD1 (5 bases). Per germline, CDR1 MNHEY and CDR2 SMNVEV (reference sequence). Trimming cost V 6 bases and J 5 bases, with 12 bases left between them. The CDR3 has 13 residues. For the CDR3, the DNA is TGTGCCAGCAGCCCAGGGTTCCGAGATACGCAGTATTTT. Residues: CASSPGFRDTQYF.

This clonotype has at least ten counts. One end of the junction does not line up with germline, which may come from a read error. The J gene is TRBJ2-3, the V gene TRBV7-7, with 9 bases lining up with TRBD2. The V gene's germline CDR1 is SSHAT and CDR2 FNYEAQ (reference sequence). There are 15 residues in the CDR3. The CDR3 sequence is CASSFGGGVTDTQYF. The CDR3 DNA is TGTGCTAGCAGCTTTGGCGGGGGGGTCACAGATACGCAGTATTTT.

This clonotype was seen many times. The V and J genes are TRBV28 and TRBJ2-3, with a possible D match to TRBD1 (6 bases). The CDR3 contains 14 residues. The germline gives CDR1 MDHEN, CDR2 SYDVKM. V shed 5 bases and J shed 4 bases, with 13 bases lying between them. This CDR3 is CASSPRTGSDTQYF. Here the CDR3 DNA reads TGTGCCAGCAGTCCCCGCACAGGGTCAGATACGCAGTATTTT.

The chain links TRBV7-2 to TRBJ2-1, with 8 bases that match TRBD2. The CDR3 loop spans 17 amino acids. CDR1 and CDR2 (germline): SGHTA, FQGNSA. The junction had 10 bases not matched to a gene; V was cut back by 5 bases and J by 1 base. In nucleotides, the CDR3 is TGTGCCAGCAGCCCCGGGACTAGTGATACTTCCTACAATGAGCAGTTCTTC. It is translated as CASSPGTSDTSYNEQFF.

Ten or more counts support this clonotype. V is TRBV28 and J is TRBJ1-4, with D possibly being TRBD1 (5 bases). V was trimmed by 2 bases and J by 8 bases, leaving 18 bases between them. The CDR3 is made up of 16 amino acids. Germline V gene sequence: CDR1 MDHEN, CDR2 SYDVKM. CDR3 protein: CASSLDSGSGREKLFF. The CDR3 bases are TGTGCCAGCAGTTTAGATTCAGGGAGCGGCCGGGAAAAACTGTTTTTT.

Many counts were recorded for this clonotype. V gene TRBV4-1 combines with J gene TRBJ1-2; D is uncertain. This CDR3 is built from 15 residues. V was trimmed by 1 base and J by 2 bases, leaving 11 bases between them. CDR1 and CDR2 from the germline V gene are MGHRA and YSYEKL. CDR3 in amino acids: CASSQGEGGNYGYTF. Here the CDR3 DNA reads TGCGCCAGCAGCCAAGGCGAAGGCGGGAACTATGGCTACACCTTC.

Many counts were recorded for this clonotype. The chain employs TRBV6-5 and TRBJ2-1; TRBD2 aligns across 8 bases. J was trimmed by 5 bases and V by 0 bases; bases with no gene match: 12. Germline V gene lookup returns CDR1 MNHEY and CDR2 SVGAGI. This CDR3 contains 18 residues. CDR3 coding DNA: TGTGCCAGCAGTTACTCTGGGATAAGAGCGGGGGTGAACAATGAGCAGTTCTTC. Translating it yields CASSYSGIRAGVNNEQFF.

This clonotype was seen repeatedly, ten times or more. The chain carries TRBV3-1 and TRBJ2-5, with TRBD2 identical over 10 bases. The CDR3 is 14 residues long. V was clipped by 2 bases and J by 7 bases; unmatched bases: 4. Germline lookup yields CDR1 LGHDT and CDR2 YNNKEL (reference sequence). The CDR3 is CASSQSGGAVTQYF. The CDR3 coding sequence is TGTGCCAGCAGCCAAAGCGGGGGGGCTGTGACCCAGTACTTC.

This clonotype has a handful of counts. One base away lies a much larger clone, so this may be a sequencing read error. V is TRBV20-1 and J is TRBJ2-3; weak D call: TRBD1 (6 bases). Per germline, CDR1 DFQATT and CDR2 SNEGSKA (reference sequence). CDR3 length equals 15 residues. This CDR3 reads CSVEGGRSITDTRYF. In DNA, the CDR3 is TGCAGTGTCGAAGGGGGTAGGAGTATCACAGATACGCGGTATTTT.

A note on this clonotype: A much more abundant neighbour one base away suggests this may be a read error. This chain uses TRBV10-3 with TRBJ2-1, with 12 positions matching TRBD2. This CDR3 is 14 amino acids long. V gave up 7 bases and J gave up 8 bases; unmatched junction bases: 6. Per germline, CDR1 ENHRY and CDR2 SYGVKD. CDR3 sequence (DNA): TGTGCCATCACTCCTAGCGGGAGGGCCTATGAGCAGTTCTTC. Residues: CAITPSGRAYEQFF.

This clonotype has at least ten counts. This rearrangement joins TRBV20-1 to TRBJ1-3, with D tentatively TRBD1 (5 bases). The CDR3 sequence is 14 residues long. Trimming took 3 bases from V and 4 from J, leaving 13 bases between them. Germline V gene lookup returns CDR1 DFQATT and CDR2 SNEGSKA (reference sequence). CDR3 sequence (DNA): TGCAGTGCTAGGCGGGGAGGGGAAGGAAACACCATATATTTT. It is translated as CSARRGGEGNTIYF.

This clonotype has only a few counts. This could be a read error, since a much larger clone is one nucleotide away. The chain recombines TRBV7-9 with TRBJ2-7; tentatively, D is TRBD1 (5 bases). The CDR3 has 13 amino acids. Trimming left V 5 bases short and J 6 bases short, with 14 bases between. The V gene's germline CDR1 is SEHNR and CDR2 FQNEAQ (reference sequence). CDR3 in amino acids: CASSVRGPREQYF. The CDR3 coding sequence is TGTGCCAGCAGCGTAAGGGGCCCTCGCGAGCAGTACTTC. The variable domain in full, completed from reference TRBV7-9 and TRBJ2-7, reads DTGVSQNPRHKITKRGQNVTFRCDPISEHNRLYWYRQTLGQGPEFLTYFQNEAQLEKSRLLSDRFSAERPKGSFSTLEIQRTEQGDSAMYLCASSVRGPREQYFGPGTRLTVT.

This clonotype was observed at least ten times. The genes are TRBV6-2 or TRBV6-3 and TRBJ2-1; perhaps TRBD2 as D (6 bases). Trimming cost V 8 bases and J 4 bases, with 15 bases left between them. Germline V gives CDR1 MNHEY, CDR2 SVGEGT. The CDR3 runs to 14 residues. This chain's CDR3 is CASLRRVGYNEQFF. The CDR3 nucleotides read TGTGCCAGCCTTCGGAGGGTCGGGTACAATGAGCAGTTCTTC.

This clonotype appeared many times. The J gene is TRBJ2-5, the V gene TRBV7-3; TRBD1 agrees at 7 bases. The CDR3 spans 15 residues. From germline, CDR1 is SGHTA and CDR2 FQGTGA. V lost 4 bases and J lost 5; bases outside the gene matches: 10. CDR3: CASSSNTGVGETQYF. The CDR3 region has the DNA TGTGCCAGCAGCTCCAATACAGGGGTGGGGGAGACCCAGTACTTC.

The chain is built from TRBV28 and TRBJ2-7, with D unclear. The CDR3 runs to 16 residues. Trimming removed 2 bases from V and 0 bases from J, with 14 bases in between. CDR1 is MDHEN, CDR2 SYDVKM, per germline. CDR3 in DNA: TGTGCCAGCAGTTTAAAGGCTAGACTTGGCTCCTACGAGCAGTACTTC. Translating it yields CASSLKARLGSYEQYF.